A selection of T cell receptor beta chains follows, all from one sample in a study of regulatory dendritic cells for organ transplantation. The table came from immunoSEQ multiplex PCR; TCRdb's copy has only in-frame clones and leaves some out. The sample holds some 10,000 clones, about 75% seen once. The sequenced sample was memory CD8+ T cells from blood. The receptors come from a human donor in good health. Both conserved end residues are part of each CDR3. The order of the fields is D gene, CDR3 length, J gene, clone size, V gene, CDR3 protein, CDR3 DNA. The D gene is left open where the match is weak. Size tells how often a clone was seen (once, few, many) or the class of an expanded clone, and some rows leave it out.

>.|17|TRBJ2-7|.|TRBV21-1
CASSKEVLAGALGEQYF
TGTGCCAGCAGCAAAGAGGTCCTAGCGGGTGCCCTTGGTGAGCAGTACTTC
>.|12|TRBJ2-7|.|TRBV7-9
CASSFDSDEQYF
TGTGCCAGCAGCTTCGATTCAGACGAGCAGTACTTC
>TRBD1|17|TRBJ2-5|once|TRBV7-9
CASSSITGVWTQETQYF
TGTGCCAGCAGCTCAATAACAGGGGTGTGGACGCAAGAGACCCAGTACTTC
>.|14|TRBJ2-5|once|TRBV28
CASSWLLRQETQYF
TGTGCCAGCAGTTGGCTTTTACGCCAAGAGACCCAGTACTTC
>.|14|TRBJ1-2|.|TRBV2
CASKEAFINYGYTF
TGTGCCAGCAAGGAAGCTTTTATTAACTATGGCTACACCTTC
>.|13|TRBJ1-5|.|TRBV30
CAWSRRWRQPQHF
TGTGCCTGGAGTAGGAGGTGGCGTCAGCCCCAGCATTTT
>.|13|TRBJ2-2|few|TRBV6-4
CASSEADTGELFF
TGTGCCAGCAGTGAAGCGGACACCGGGGAGCTGTTTTTT
>TRBD2|16|TRBJ2-1|.|TRBV27
CASPTKYREACNEQFF
TGTGCCAGCCCTACAAAATACCGGGAGGCATGCAATGAGCAGTTCTTC
>.|15|TRBJ2-3|.|TRBV7-3
CASSLGSGHTDTQYF
TGTGCCAGCAGCTTAGGGTCAGGGCACACAGATACGCAGTATTTT
>.|13|TRBJ2-7|.|TRBV27
CASSSFWAREQYF
TGTGCCAGCAGTTCTTTCTGGGCGCGGGAGCAGTACTTC
>TRBD2|15|TRBJ2-2|.|TRBV7-3
CASSPIAGATGELFF
TGTGCCAGCAGCCCTATAGCGGGGGCCACCGGGGAGCTGTTTTTT
>.|14|TRBJ1-5|.|TRBV27
CASSLVGGRQPQHF
TGTGCCAGCAGTTTAGTCGGGGGCAGGCAGCCCCAGCATTTT
>.|14|TRBJ2-5|.|TRBV28
CASRGPGEVETQYF
TGTGCCAGCAGAGGACCAGGGGAAGTAGAGACCCAGTACTTC
>TRBD2|15|TRBJ2-5|.|TRBV4-2
CASSQDLAGAETQYF
TGTGCCAGCAGCCAAGATCTAGCGGGAGCAGAGACCCAGTACTTC
>.|15|TRBJ2-3|.|TRBV25-1
CASSDFPGTTDTQYF
TGTGCCAGCAGTGATTTCCCCGGGACCACAGATACGCAGTATTTT
>TRBD1|16|TRBJ2-6|.|TRBV6-4
CASSDRTGDGANVLTF
TGTGCCAGCAGTGACAGGACAGGGGATGGGGCCAACGTCCTGACTTTC
>.|13|TRBJ1-2|.|TRBV14
CASRTGGDYGYTF
TGTGCCAGCAGAACCGGGGGGGACTATGGCTACACCTTC
>TRBD2|19|TRBJ2-3|few|TRBV7-9
CASSPGTSNLHVFADTQYF
TGTGCCAGCAGCCCCGGGACTAGTAATTTACACGTCTTCGCAGATACGCAGTATTTT
>TRBD1|16|TRBJ2-6|.|TRBV15
CATSRDRASGANVLTF
TGTGCCACCAGCAGGGACAGGGCCTCTGGGGCCAACGTCCTGACTTTC
>.|13|TRBJ1-1|few|TRBV6-1
CASNLQENTEAFF
TGTGCCAGCAACCTCCAGGAGAACACTGAAGCTTTCTTT
>.|17|TRBJ1-6|.|TRBV27
CASSLTSRSSYNSPLHF
TGTGCCAGCAGTTTAACTTCCAGAAGCTCCTATAATTCACCCCTCCACTTT
>.|13|TRBJ1-1|.|TRBV6-5
CASSYLENTEAFF
TGTGCCAGCAGTTACCTCGAGAACACTGAAGCTTTCTTT
>TRBD1|16|TRBJ1-6|.|TRBV4-3
CASSLQGDGSGSPLHF
TGCGCCAGCAGCCTTCAGGGGGACGGATCAGGATCACCCCTCCACTTT
>.|15|TRBJ2-6|.|TRBV4-3
CASSQEVSGANVLTF
TGCGCCAGCAGCCAAGAAGTCTCTGGGGCCAACGTCCTGACTTTC
>.|14|TRBJ2-5|.|TRBV13
CASSSAGFQETQYF
TGTGCCAGCAGCTCTGCCGGGTTCCAAGAGACCCAGTACTTC
>.|16|TRBJ2-2|once|TRBV6-1
CASSGTVGANTGELFF
TGTGCCAGCAGTGGGACGGTAGGGGCGAACACCGGGGAGCTGTTTTTT
>.|16|TRBJ2-3|.|TRBV28
CASSPPWHGPPDTQYF
TGTGCCAGCAGTCCCCCCTGGCACGGCCCTCCAGATACGCAGTATTTT
>TRBD2|15|TRBJ2-1|.|TRBV5-4
CASSFPRGGIDEQFF
TGTGCCAGCAGCTTCCCGCGGGGGGGAATTGATGAGCAGTTCTTC
>.|15|TRBJ1-5|.|TRBV4-1
CASSLQAGGSQPQHF
TGCGCCAGCAGCCTCCAGGCCGGGGGAAGTCAGCCCCAGCATTTT
>.|13|TRBJ2-7|.|TRBV5-5
CASSLAGSYEQYF
TGTGCCAGCAGCTTGGCAGGCAGCTACGAGCAGTACTTC
>TRBD1|16|TRBJ2-7|.|TRBV6-1
CASSEVPGQGEYEQYF
TGTGCCAGCAGTGAAGTCCCGGGACAGGGTGAATACGAGCAGTACTTC
>.|14|TRBJ1-1|.|TRBV7-7
CASSLATESTEAFF
TGTGCTAGCAGCTTAGCCACGGAATCCACTGAAGCTTTCTTT
>.|15|TRBJ1-1|.|TRBV5-4
CASSPPTSGHTEAFF
TGTGCCAGCAGCCCCCCTACATCGGGGCACACTGAAGCTTTCTTT
>TRBD2|16|TRBJ2-5|few|TRBV4-1
CASRRTSGSQQETQYF
TGCGCCAGCAGACGGACTAGCGGGAGCCAACAAGAGACCCAGTACTTC
>.|16|TRBJ2-2|.|TRBV28
CASSFGDHANTGELFF
TGTGCCAGCAGTTTCGGTGACCACGCGAACACCGGGGAGCTGTTTTTT
>.|16|TRBJ2-7|.|TRBV4-2
CASSQAHDPGSYEQYF
TGTGCCAGCAGCCAAGCCCACGACCCGGGGTCCTACGAGCAGTACTTC
>TRBD2|20|TRBJ2-3|.|TRBV28
CASSSPRWGTSGSSTDTQYF
TGTGCCAGCAGTTCTCCTCGGTGGGGGACTAGCGGGTCAAGCACAGATACGCAGTATTTT
>.|12|TRBJ1-1|.|TRBV2
CASIPSYTEAFF
TGTGCCAGCATCCCATCCTACACTGAAGCTTTCTTT
>TRBD2|13|TRBJ2-2|.|TRBV6-4
CASSGGATGELFF
TGTGCCAGCAGCGGGGGGGCCACCGGGGAGCTGTTTTTT
>TRBD1|15|TRBJ1-2|.|TRBV4-3
CASSQDGQGMRGYTF
TGCGCCAGCAGCCAAGATGGACAGGGAATGCGTGGCTACACCTTC
>.|15|TRBJ2-1|.|TRBV27
CASSPLGPRNNEQFF
TGTGCCAGCAGCCCTCTTGGGCCCCGGAACAATGAGCAGTTCTTC
>.|15|TRBJ2-3|.|TRBV6-5
CASSPTNRVRYTQYF
TGTGCCAGCAGTCCGACTAACCGTGTTCGTTATACGCAGTATTTT
>.|16|TRBJ2-6|once|TRBV6-6
CASSTEAGAGANVLTF
TGTGCCAGCAGCACCGAAGCAGGGGCTGGGGCCAACGTCCTGACTTTC
>.|12|TRBJ1-1|.|TRBV7-9
CASSYSHTEAFF
TGTGCCAGCAGCTATAGCCACACTGAAGCTTTCTTT
>.|16|TRBJ2-3|.|TRBV5-6
CASSTTGTPNTDTQYF
TGTGCCAGCAGCACGACCGGGACTCCCAACACAGATACGCAGTATTTT
>.|14|TRBJ1-5|.|TRBV6-6
CASRPGWGNQPQHF
TGTGCCAGCAGGCCCGGATGGGGAAATCAGCCCCAGCATTTT
>.|13|TRBJ1-2|.|TRBV7-9
CASTGNLVYGYTF
TGTGCCAGCACCGGGAATTTAGTCTATGGCTACACCTTC
>TRBD1|16|TRBJ2-2|few|TRBV7-9
CASSLRQGVNTGELFF
TGTGCCAGCAGCTTAAGACAGGGGGTGAACACCGGGGAGCTGTTTTTT
>.|14|TRBJ2-1|.|TRBV7-9
CASSSPGFVHEQFF
TGTGCCAGCAGCTCCCCGGGGTTCGTCCATGAGCAGTTCTTC
>.|15|TRBJ2-3|.|TRBV7-9
CASSSRDFNPDTQYF
TGTGCCAGCAGCTCCAGGGATTTTAATCCAGATACGCAGTATTTT
>.|16|TRBJ2-7|.|TRBV2
CASSEAKATPFYEQYF
TGTGCCAGCAGTGAAGCGAAAGCGACTCCTTTCTACGAGCAGTACTTC
>.|12|TRBJ2-1|.|TRBV5-4
CASSTEDNEQFF
TGTGCCAGCAGCACAGAAGACAATGAGCAGTTCTTC
>.|15|TRBJ2-7|once|TRBV11-2
CASSLEQATFYEQYF
TGTGCCAGCAGCTTAGAGCAGGCCACCTTCTACGAGCAGTACTTC
>.|13|TRBJ2-7|.|TRBV6-5
CASSFQTAGEQYF
TGTGCCAGCAGTTTCCAGACTGCGGGGGAGCAGTACTTC
>.|13|TRBJ2-3|.|TRBV27
CASSLFSTDTQYF
TGTGCCAGCAGTTTATTTAGCACAGATACGCAGTATTTT
>TRBD2|18|TRBJ2-4|.|TRBV7-6
CASSLVPPGGGAKNIQYF
TGTGCCAGCAGCTTAGTACCCCCCGGGGGGGGTGCCAAAAACATTCAGTACTTC
>.|14|TRBJ1-1|few|TRBV5-1
CASSLYDGNTEAFF
TGCGCCAGCAGCTTATATGACGGGAACACTGAAGCTTTCTTT